This is a list of T cell receptor beta chains from one sample in a study of cytomegalovirus exposure and HLA in healthy donors. Clones were read by immunoSEQ multiplex PCR, and TCRdb kept only the in-frame ones, dropping some. This repertoire shows over 45,000 clones, more than 90% found once; its top ten account for about 1%. Material for sequencing was PBMCs. The receptors derive from a man in his late teens or twenties in good health and CMV-seronegative. Each CDR3 is given with its conserved first and last residue. The order of the fields is clone size, V gene, J gene, D gene, CDR3 DNA, CDR3 protein. A D gene is named only where the DNA matches it firmly. The listing skips clone size in some rows; elsewhere it reads once, few, many or a size class.

.	TRBV6-5	TRBJ1-4	.	TGTGCCACCCGCTTGGGGCGCTATGAAAAACTGTTTTTT	CATRLGRYEKLFF
.	TRBV5-5	TRBJ1-5	.	TGTGCCAGCAGCTTGCTCTCCCGCGGTCAGCCCCAGCATTTT	CASSLLSRGQPQHF
.	TRBV10-3	TRBJ1-1	.	TGTGCCATCACCCAAATCTGGAGGGGGAGGGGGGCGTTTGGCACTGAAGCTTTCTTT	CAITQIWRGRGAFGTEAFF
.	TRBV18	TRBJ2-3	.	TGTGCCAGCTCACCCTCGTCCCCCGCAGATACGCAGTATTTT	CASSPSSPADTQYF
.	TRBV7-2	TRBJ2-3	TRBD2	TGTGCCAGCAGCTTAAACTTAGCGGGAGGAGTGGATACGCAGTATTTT	CASSLNLAGGVDTQYF
.	TRBV28	TRBJ2-7	TRBD1	TGTGCCAGCAGTTTTATGGTTTACCGACAGGGGGTTTTCCACGAGCAGTACTTC	CASSFMVYRQGVFHEQYF
.	TRBV5-6	TRBJ2-2	.	TGTGCCAGCAGCTTACTAGGGAACACCGGGGAGCTGTTTTTT	CASSLLGNTGELFF
.	TRBV6-1	TRBJ1-2	TRBD1	TGTGCCAGCAGTGCCCCGGGACAGGCTTCAATCGCTGTTTTC	CASSAPGQASIAVF
once	TRBV28	TRBJ1-2	TRBD1	TGTGCCAGCAGCGACCCCGGGACAGGTAGTCATGGCTACACCTTC	CASSDPGTGSHGYTF
.	TRBV4-1	TRBJ2-1	TRBD2	TGCGCCAGCAGCCTCATAAATTTGCGGGAGTATAAGGATGAGCAGTTCTTC	CASSLINLREYKDEQFF
.	TRBV7-9	TRBJ2-5	TRBD2	TGTGCCAGCAGCCGTTATAGCGGGGCAAGACAAGAGACCCAGTACTTC	CASSRYSGARQETQYF
.	TRBV9	TRBJ2-1	TRBD2	TGTGCCAGCAGCGCGACTAGCCAAACCTACAATGAGCAGTTCTTC	CASSATSQTYNEQFF
.	TRBV6-6	TRBJ2-7	TRBD2	TGTGCCAGCATACTAGCGGGAGGGTACGAGCAGTACTTC	CASILAGGYEQYF
.	TRBV11-2	TRBJ2-5	.	TGTGCCAGCAAACCCGGCGGGCAAGAGACCCAGTACTTC	CASKPGGQETQYF
.	TRBV6-5	TRBJ2-3	.	TGTGCCAGCAGGGAGAGCGGCCGCACAGATACGCAGTATTTT	CASRESGRTDTQYF
.	TRBV28	TRBJ1-1	.	TGTGCCAGCAGACAACACCTCGGCGGGCGGGGGACTGAAGCTTTCTTT	CASRQHLGGRGTEAFF
.	TRBV2	TRBJ2-4	.	TGTGCCAGCATGCAGGAAGTCCGGGACAAAAAAAACATTCAGTACTTC	CASMQEVRDKKNIQYF
few	TRBV9	TRBJ2-3	TRBD2	TGTGCCAGCAGCGCCGGCGAGGGACTAGCGGGAGATACGCAGTATTTT	CASSAGEGLAGDTQYF
.	TRBV7-9	TRBJ1-5	.	TGTGCCAGCAGTCAGGCGGGAATGGGGATTCATCAGCCCCAGCATTTT	CASSQAGMGIHQPQHF
.	TRBV6-5	TRBJ2-1	.	TGTGCCAGCAGTTACGGGGCGGGACCTTCGGGTGAGCAGTTCTTC	CASSYGAGPSGEQFF
.	TRBV10-3	TRBJ1-3	.	TGTGCCATCAAGAAGGAAGGGGCCTCTGGAAACACCATATATTTT	CAIKKEGASGNTIYF
.	TRBV10-3	TRBJ2-2	.	TGTGCCATCAGTGAGTCGCGTGATTTTATTCGGACTCCTAACACCGGGGAGCTGTTTTTT	CAISESRDFIRTPNTGELFF
.	TRBV9	TRBJ2-1	TRBD2	TGTGCCAGCAGCGTAGACCCTAGCGGGAAAGAGCAGTTCTTC	CASSVDPSGKEQFF
once	TRBV15	TRBJ2-7	.	TGTGCCACCAGCGCCCAGGGGACGCCTCGCGAGCAGTACTTC	CATSAQGTPREQYF
.	TRBV27	TRBJ1-1	.	TGTGCCAGCAGTCGCCCTCTCGGGGTGGGGAACACTGAAGCTTTCTTT	CASSRPLGVGNTEAFF
.	TRBV7-9	TRBJ1-5	.	TGTGCCAGCAGCTTATCCCCCGGTCAGCCCCAGCATTTT	CASSLSPGQPQHF
once	TRBV5-8	TRBJ2-3	.	TGTGCCAGCAGCGTAAGCGGGAGCACAGATACGCAGTATTTT	CASSVSGSTDTQYF
.	TRBV15	TRBJ1-1	.	TGTGCCACCAGCAGAGATCCGCCGACAGGAAAGAACACTGAAGCTTTCTTT	CATSRDPPTGKNTEAFF
.	TRBV10-3	TRBJ2-7	.	TGTGCCATCAGTGCCCAGCGCGACCCAGCCGCCTACGAGCAGTACTTC	CAISAQRDPAAYEQYF
.	TRBV12-5	TRBJ2-7	TRBD2	TGTGCTAGTGGGCGGGGGTGGTTCGAGCAGTACTTC	CASGRGWFEQYF
.	TRBV7-2	TRBJ2-7	.	TGTGCCAGCAGCAAGGGGGACCCCGGAGACTACGAGCAGTACTTC	CASSKGDPGDYEQYF
.	TRBV5-1	TRBJ2-7	.	TGCGCCAGCAGCTTGGCAGGGCTAATCCACGAGCAGTACTTC	CASSLAGLIHEQYF